A single sample gave rise to the 21 T cell receptor beta chains below, sequenced in a study of OX40 agonist ivuxolimab in advanced cancers. TCRdb keeps only in-frame clones here, not all; method: immunoSEQ multiplex PCR. The sample includes 56,000 or so clones, approximately 83% of them seen just once. This material consisted of CD4+ or CD8+ T cells sorted from blood, taken in a trial of the OX40 agonist ivuxolimab. The receptor set was obtained from an adult with an advanced solid tumor such as melanoma, head and neck, liver or kidney cancer.

This chain joins TRBV13 and TRBJ2-7; no definite D call. CDR1 is PRHDT and CDR2 is FYEKMQ in the germline V gene (reference sequence). V was pared by 5 bases and J by 0 bases, with 11 bases between. The CDR3 has 14 residues. CDR3 DNA: TGTGCCAGCAGCCCGGACCGAAACTCCTACGAGCAGTACTTC. Protein: CASSPDRNSYEQYF.

V is TRBV7-2 and J is TRBJ2-7, with D perhaps matching TRBD2 (5 bases). Trimming shortened V by 6 bases and J by 0 bases, and 12 bases separated the two germline ends. Germline V gene sequence: CDR1 SGHTA, CDR2 FQGNSA. The CDR3 has 14 residues. This CDR3 reads CASSEAEYSYEQYF. The CDR3 DNA is TGTGCCAGCAGTGAAGCGGAGTACTCCTACGAGCAGTACTTC.

Concerning this clone itself: Within the sample, other DNA sequences also encode this same CDR3. The chain recombines TRBV18 with TRBJ2-3; D unresolved. The CDR3 sequence is 12 residues long. Looked up from germline, CDR1 is KGHSH and CDR2 is LQKENI. Between the trimmed V and J ends, which lost 3 bases and 0 bases, there was a span of 1 base. The CDR3 DNA reads as TGTGCCAGCTCACCTAGCACAGATACGCAGTATTTT. Its protein is CASSPSTDTQYF. Looking up the rest from reference TRBV18 and TRBJ2-3 gives the full variable domain: NAGVMQNPRHLVRRRGQEARLRCSPMKGHSHVYWYRQLPEEGLKFMVYLQKENIIDESGMPKERFSAEFPKEGPSILRIQQVVRGDSAAYFCASSPSTDTQYFGPGTRLTVL.

V is TRBV5-6 and J is TRBJ2-7; TRBD2 matches at 7 bases. Germline values: CDR1 SGHDT, CDR2 YYEEEE. The junction had 5 bases not matched to a gene; V was cut back by 4 bases and J by 1 base. This CDR3 region has 14 residues. The CDR3 here is CASSAGLGSYEQYF. The CDR3 DNA reads as TGTGCCAGCAGCGCCGGACTAGGGTCCTACGAGCAGTACTTC.

The chain links TRBV19 to TRBJ2-6, with D possibly being TRBD2 (6 bases). V was clipped by 11 bases and J by 2 bases, with 13 bases between them. CDR1 LNHDA and CDR2 SQIVND come from the germline V gene (reference sequence). The CDR3 covers 14 residues. CDR3 in amino acids: CAVQGGAGANVLTF. CDR3 nucleotide sequence: TGTGCCGTACAAGGCGGGGCTGGGGCCAACGTCCTGACTTTC. The full variable domain, with the rest looked up from reference TRBV19 and TRBJ2-6, is DGGITQSPKYLFRKEGQNVTLSCEQNLNHDAMYWYRQDPGQGLRLIYYSQIVNDFQKGDIAEGYSVSREKKESFPLTVTSAQKNPTAFYLCAVQGGAGANVLTFGAGSRLTVL.

This clone was observed a single time. The gene calls are TRBV7-3 and TRBJ2-2, with TRBD2 matching over 9 bases. Per germline, CDR1 SGHTA and CDR2 FQGTGA. V lost 5 bases, J lost 6 bases, and 4 bases stayed unmatched. The CDR3 is 14 residues long. As DNA, the CDR3 is TGTGCCAGCAGCCCGACTAGCGGCTCCGGGGAGCTGTTTTTT. It is translated as CASSPTSGSGELFF. Looking up the rest from reference TRBV7-3 and TRBJ2-2 gives the full variable domain: GAGVSQTPSNKVTEKGKYVELRCDPISGHTALYWYRQSLGQGPEFLIYFQGTGAADDSGLPNDRFFAVRPEGSVSTLKIQRTERGDSAVYLCASSPTSGSGELFFGEGSRLTVL.

The V call is TRBV9, the J call TRBJ2-5; TRBD2 matches 14 bases. The J call could be wrong; TRBJ2-7 is a better fit for the DNA end. Germline-derived CDR1 and CDR2 are SGDLS and YYNGEE. The CDR3 loop spans 15 amino acids. The CDR3 DNA reads TGTGCCAGCAGCGTGGGACTAGCGGGAGACTACGAGCAGTACTTC. Protein sequence: CASSVGLAGDYEQYF.

In this sample, this clone turned up once. This rearrangement joins TRBV12-5 to TRBJ2-1; 10 positions agree with TRBD2. Germline CDR1 and CDR2: LGHNT and FRNRAP. CDR3 length equals 14 residues. The junction had 5 bases not matched to a gene; V was cut back by 5 bases and J by 7 bases. The DNA for the CDR3 is TGTGCTAGTGGTCCGGAGGGACTAGCGAATGAGCAGTTCTTC. Amino acid sequence: CASGPEGLANEQFF.

The chain has TRBV30 and TRBJ1-4; no definite D call. This CDR3 spans 14 amino acids. Germline CDR1 reads GTSNPN; CDR2 reads SVGIG (reference sequence). The V gene lost 4 bases and the J gene lost 7 bases, with 16 bases spanning the gap. The CDR3 spells CAWTQEGSGEKLFF. In DNA form, the CDR3 reads TGTGCCTGGACGCAAGAGGGCTCGGGTGAAAAACTGTTTTTT.

The CDR3 region has the DNA TGTGCCAGCAGCAAAGCGTCTCCGTTTACCCGGACAGGAAGTGAAAAACTGTTTTTT. Translation: CASSKASPFTRTGSEKLFF. The V gene is TRBV21-1, the J gene TRBJ1-4; the table's D call, TRBD1, was not checked against the DNA. TRBV21-1 is shown as a pseudogene. This CDR3 has 19 residues.

The chain joins TRBV10-3 to TRBJ2-3; 7 bases fit TRBD1. The V gene's germline CDR1 is ENHRY and CDR2 SYGVKD. This CDR3 comprises 13 residues. With 10 bases clipped from V and 4 bases from J, the junction kept 8 bases outside the gene matches. The CDR3 region is CASKGALADTQYF. CDR3 nucleotides: TGTGCCAGCAAGGGGGCGCTGGCAGATACGCAGTATTTT.

V and J are TRBV9 and TRBJ1-4, with TRBD1 as a possible D gene (6 bases). Between the trimmed V and J ends, which lost 3 bases and 5 bases, there was a span of 17 bases. This CDR3 comprises 16 residues. Germline loops: CDR1 SGDLS, CDR2 YYNGEE. CDR3: CASSGPGTKENEKLFF. DNA for the CDR3: TGTGCCAGCAGCGGACCGGGGACAAAAGAAAATGAAAAACTGTTTTTT.

This clone was recorded once. The genes are TRBV29-1 and TRBJ2-5; D might be TRBD1 or TRBD2, each matching 5 bases. V lost 4 bases and J lost 7, with 19 bases in between. The V gene's germline CDR1 is SQVTM and CDR2 ANQGSEA. The CDR3 runs to 14 residues. CDR3 in DNA: TGCAGCGTTGGGTCTTGGGACGGCTCCGGGACCCAGTACTTC. As protein: CSVGSWDGSGTQYF.

This clone was detected a few times. The V call is TRBV18, the J call TRBJ2-7; 9 nucleotides match TRBD1. The junction had 5 bases not matched to a gene; V was cut back by 3 bases and J by 2 bases. The CDR3 is 15 amino acids. Germline V CDR1 and CDR2: KGHSH, LQKENI. The CDR3 region is CASSPRQGGTYEQYF. The CDR3, as DNA: TGTGCCAGCTCACCGCGACAGGGGGGAACCTACGAGCAGTACTTC.

The chain uses TRBV5-1 and TRBJ2-1, with D possibly called TRBD1 or TRBD2 (5 bases each). Germline lookup yields CDR1 SGHRS and CDR2 YFSETQ. This CDR3 region has 13 residues. Trimming stripped 5 bases from V and 9 bases from J, with 15 bases between. CDR3 protein: CASSVWGSREQFF. DNA of the CDR3: TGCGCCAGCAGTGTTTGGGGGTCTCGTGAGCAGTTCTTC.

The chain uses TRBV28 and TRBJ1-1, with 8 bases lining up with TRBD1. The CDR3 consists of 14 residues. CDR1 and CDR2 (germline): MDHEN, SYDVKM. With V trimmed by 3 bases and J by 1 base, 1 base remained unmatched. The CDR3: CASSFGTGNTEAFF. DNA of the CDR3: TGTGCCAGCAGTTTTGGGACAGGGAACACTGAAGCTTTCTTT.

The gene calls are TRBV5-8 and TRBJ2-5, with 10 bases fitting TRBD2. The CDR3 contains 15 residues. Germline assignment: CDR1 SGHTS and CDR2 YDEGEE. V dropped 4 bases and J dropped 1; count of bases not matched to a gene: 4. CDR3 amino acids: CASSPAGGVQETQYF. Here the CDR3 DNA reads TGTGCCAGCAGCCCAGCGGGGGGGGTCCAAGAGACCCAGTACTTC.

J is TRBJ2-1 and V is TRBV27; 8 nucleotides agree with TRBD1. The length of the CDR3 is 16 residues. Trimming removed 2 bases from V and 9 bases from J; junction bases left unmatched: 12. Per germline, CDR1 MNHEY and CDR2 SMNVEV (reference sequence). As DNA, the CDR3 is TGTGCCAGCAGTTTAAACCCAGGGCAGGGGGCCAGTGAGCAGTTCTTC. It is translated as CASSLNPGQGASEQFF.

This chain joins TRBV7-8 and TRBJ2-7, with 7 bases aligning to TRBD1. The germline V gene encodes CDR1 SGHVS and CDR2 FQNEAQ. The CDR3 extends over 16 amino acids. Trimming cost V 1 base and J 2 bases; bases outside gene matches: 8. The CDR3 DNA is TGTGCCAGCAGCTTAGAAGGGACAGACCTTACCTACGAGCAGTACTTC. Translating it yields CASSLEGTDLTYEQYF. The full variable domain, in which reference TRBV7-8 and TRBJ2-7 provide the parts outside the CDR3, is GAGVSQSPRYKVAKRGQDVALRCDPISGHVSLFWYQQALGQGPEFLTYFQNEAQLDKSGLPSDRFFAERPEGSVSTLKIQRTQQEDSAVYLCASSLEGTDLTYEQYFGPGTRLTVT.

This clone was detected once. This chain connects TRBV18 to TRBJ1-4; D may be TRBD1 (6 bases). CDR3 length: 15 residues. Trimming shortened V by 3 bases and J by 5 bases, and 13 bases separated the two germline ends. Looked up from germline, CDR1 is KGHSH and CDR2 is LQKENI. This CDR3 is CASSPGQSLNEKLFF. CDR3 DNA sequence: TGTGCCAGCTCACCCGGACAGAGTTTGAATGAAAAACTGTTTTTT. Complete variable domain (other parts from reference TRBV18 and TRBJ1-4): NAGVMQNPRHLVRRRGQEARLRCSPMKGHSHVYWYRQLPEEGLKFMVYLQKENIIDESGMPKERFSAEFPKEGPSILRIQQVVRGDSAAYFCASSPGQSLNEKLFFGSGTQLSVL.

The chain joins TRBV18 to TRBJ1-5, with D hard to call. This CDR3 contains 15 residues. V was pared by 4 bases and J by 5 bases, with 15 bases between. Germline CDR1 reads KGHSH; CDR2 reads LQKENI. The CDR3 reads CASSRDGRQDQPQHF. For the CDR3, the DNA is TGTGCCAGCTCACGCGACGGGCGGCAAGATCAGCCCCAGCATTTT.